This TCR beta chain was profiled in a study of neurological immune-mediated disorders. Study-wide results and limits: HTLV-1-associated myelopathy had the most TCR clonal expansion, whereas multiple sclerosis had the least (lower than in healthy controls).

The ends lost 5 bases at V and 3 bases at J; junction bases unmatched: 4. The CDR3 is 15 residues long. Stated time point: longitudinal time-point 1 (baseline). TCRdb re-called the 5' RACE reads with MiXCR, one entry per CDR3 protein. The sample has tens of thousands of distinct CDR3 sequences; roughly 15% are singletons. This clonotype was detected many times. No antigen is known for it. The chain links TRBV12-3 or TRBV12-4 to TRBJ2-1; 10 positions agree with TRBD1. The material sequenced was PBMCs. The TCR comes from a female donor with HTLV-1-associated myelopathy (HAM/TSP). The CDR3 sequence is CASSAGTGVYNEQFF. CDR3 nucleotides: TGTGCCAGCAGTGCCGGGACAGGGGTCTACAATGAGCAGTTCTTC.